The clone carrying this T cell receptor beta chain was picked up many times. This entry is derived from a study of T cell repertoires in cytomegalovirus infection. In TCRdb, the reads were re-called with MiXCR into one record per CDR3 protein. The data hold 65,000 to 90,000 distinct CDR3 sequences, with 3.7% observed a single time. The CDR3 runs to 14 residues. Germline-derived CDR1 and CDR2 are MNHEY and SVGEGT. V was trimmed by 7 bases and J by 0 bases, leaving 10 bases between them. The V gene is TRBV6-2 or TRBV6-3, the J gene TRBJ1-3; D remains ambiguous. This receptor was obtained from a human donor in good health (CMV status not recorded). Some clones in this sample may be carry-over from other donors' samples. The sample comprised PBMCs. DNA for the CDR3: TGTGCCAGCAAGGTCGGCGTCTCTGGAAACACCATATATTTT. It is translated as CASKVGVSGNTIYF.